The rows below give T cell receptor beta chains drawn from one sample of a study of control samples from healthy donors and cancer patients. Clones were sequenced by immunoSEQ multiplex PCR, and TCRdb holds only the in-frame ones, with some missing. Seen here are 35,000 to 55,000 clones, 87% observed once, and the top ten hold 9.5% to 13%. Sample: PBMCs. The origin of the receptors is an older woman with lung cancer. The CDR3 runs from the conserved cysteine through the conserved F or W. D genes are given only for firm matches. Size tells how often a clone was seen (once, few, many) or the class of an expanded clone, and some rows leave it out.

d_call | j_call | clone_size | v_call | cdr3_aa | cdr3_nt
NA | TRBJ2-5 | NA | TRBV11-2 | CASSLGDVRRETQYF | TGTGCCAGCAGCTTAGGTGACGTCCGCCGAGAGACCCAGTACTTC
NA | TRBJ2-3 | NA | TRBV7-9 | CASSSPGTVTDTQYF | TGTGCCAGCAGCTCTCCAGGGACGGTCACAGATACGCAGTATTTT
TRBD1 | TRBJ2-3 | NA | TRBV18 | CASSPPRTGITDTQYF | TGTGCCAGCTCACCACCGAGGACAGGGATCACAGATACGCAGTATTTT
TRBD1 | TRBJ1-6 | NA | TRBV6-5 | CASPGGQRNSPLHF | TGTGCCAGCCCAGGGGGACAGAGGAATTCACCCCTCCACTTT
NA | TRBJ2-7 | NA | TRBV20-1 | CSASRASSEQYF | TGCAGTGCTAGTAGGGCTAGCTCCGAGCAGTACTTC
TRBD1 | TRBJ2-5 | NA | TRBV2 | CASSFRQGETQYF | TGTGCCAGCAGTTTCCGACAGGGTGAGACCCAGTACTTC
NA | TRBJ1-4 | NA | TRBV28 | CASSPDSYEKLFF | TGTGCCAGCAGCCCCGACAGTTACGAAAAACTGTTTTTT
TRBD2 | TRBJ2-7 | few | TRBV5-1 | CASSVSGTQAYEQYF | TGCGCCAGCAGCGTTAGCGGGACCCAAGCCTACGAGCAGTACTTC
NA | TRBJ2-2 | NA | TRBV5-1 | CASSRWGNTGELFF | TGCGCCAGCAGCCGTTGGGGGAACACCGGGGAGCTGTTTTTT
NA | TRBJ1-5 | NA | TRBV28 | CASRPDTQPQHF | TGTGCCAGCAGGCCCGACACTCAGCCCCAGCATTTT
NA | TRBJ1-6 | NA | TRBV30 | CAWSEGHNNSPLHF | TGTGCCTGGAGCGAGGGACACAATAATTCACCCCTCCACTTT
NA | TRBJ1-1 | once | TRBV7-9 | CASNVQQVNTEAFF | TGTGCCAGCAACGTACAACAGGTGAACACTGAAGCTTTCTTT
NA | TRBJ1-4 | NA | TRBV28 | CASSVPTGSNEKLFF | TGTGCCAGCAGCGTACCAACAGGTTCTAATGAAAAACTGTTTTTT
TRBD2 | TRBJ2-3 | NA | TRBV24-1 | CATSGAGVADTQYF | TGTGCCACCAGTGGAGCGGGAGTGGCAGATACGCAGTATTTT
NA | TRBJ2-5 | NA | TRBV19 | CASSISRRETQYF | TGTGCCAGTAGTATTTCTCGGCGGGAGACCCAGTACTTC
NA | TRBJ2-7 | NA | TRBV7-2 | CASSPRVGDSYEQYF | TGTGCCAGCAGCCCCCGAGTAGGTGATTCCTACGAGCAGTACTTC
NA | TRBJ2-3 | NA | TRBV6-5 | CASRGVDTQYF | TGTGCCAGCAGGGGCGTGGATACGCAGTATTTT
NA | TRBJ2-7 | NA | TRBV6-5 | CAAGRRGRPNEQYF | TGTGCCGCCGGCCGGCGGGGGCGACCGAACGAGCAGTACTTC
NA | TRBJ2-3 | NA | TRBV7-6 | CASSLGTFTDTQYF | TGTGCCAGCAGCCTCGGAACCTTCACAGATACGCAGTATTTT
NA | TRBJ2-1 | once | TRBV10-3 | CAASTGDEHNEQFF | TGTGCCGCCTCCACGGGGGACGAGCACAATGAGCAGTTCTTC
NA | TRBJ2-3 | NA | TRBV5-1 | CASSPGLGGRQYF | TGCGCCAGCAGCCCAGGATTAGGGGGGAGGCAGTATTTT
NA | TRBJ1-5 | NA | TRBV27 | CASSFMYNQPQHF | TGTGCCAGCAGTTTTATGTACAATCAGCCCCAGCATTTT
TRBD2 | TRBJ2-2 | NA | TRBV24-1 | CATSDWTSGLNTGELFF | TGTGCCACCAGTGATTGGACTAGCGGTCTGAACACCGGGGAGCTGTTTTTT
NA | TRBJ2-3 | NA | TRBV7-3 | CASSQQGFSTDTQYF | TGTGCCAGCAGCCAGCAGGGTTTTAGCACAGATACGCAGTATTTT
NA | TRBJ1-2 | NA | TRBV5-4 | CASSQAMAYPFYGYTF | TGTGCCAGCAGCCAAGCCATGGCTTATCCCTTTTATGGCTACACCTTC
NA | TRBJ2-1 | NA | TRBV7-9 | CASSPDYSGQRPHEQFF | TGTGCCAGCAGTCCCGACTATTCGGGACAAAGACCCCATGAGCAGTTCTTC
NA | TRBJ1-1 | few | TRBV14 | CASSPWGLPGTEAFF | TGTGCCAGCAGCCCGTGGGGACTCCCGGGCACTGAAGCTTTCTTT
NA | TRBJ2-1 | NA | TRBV7-2 | CASSLVGLLDNEQFF | TGTGCCAGCAGCTTAGTTGGACTCCTCGACAATGAGCAGTTCTTC
NA | TRBJ1-5 | NA | TRBV30 | CAWSVGHPHQPQHF | TGTGCCTGGAGTGTAGGACACCCTCATCAGCCCCAGCATTTT
NA | TRBJ1-1 | NA | TRBV19 | CASSIEQGANTEAFF | TGTGCCAGTAGTATAGAGCAGGGAGCGAACACTGAAGCTTTCTTT
NA | TRBJ1-5 | NA | TRBV7-9 | CASSLSGQRRNQPQHF | TGTGCCAGCAGCTTATCAGGACAGAGACGCAATCAGCCCCAGCATTTT
TRBD2 | TRBJ2-1 | NA | TRBV11-3 | CASSLVLTSGNEQFF | TGTGCCAGCAGCTTAGTGTTGACTAGCGGGAATGAGCAGTTCTTC
NA | TRBJ2-5 | NA | TRBV5-6 | CASSLGEKETQYF | TGTGCCAGCAGCCTGGGCGAGAAAGAGACCCAGTACTTC
NA | TRBJ1-6 | NA | TRBV28 | CASSLNSPLHF | TGTGCCAGCAGTCTGAATTCACCCCTCCACTTT
TRBD2 | TRBJ2-3 | NA | TRBV6-2/TRBV6-3 | CASSPYLYSGRTADTQYF | TGTGCCAGCAGCCCATACCTCTATAGCGGGAGAACCGCAGATACGCAGTATTTT
NA | TRBJ2-7 | NA | TRBV6-5 | CASSYSERGYEQYF | TGTGCCAGCAGTTACTCGGAACGGGGGTACGAGCAGTACTTC
NA | TRBJ2-7 | NA | TRBV27 | CASSLYRSSYEQYF | TGTGCCAGCAGTTTATACCGGAGCTCCTACGAGCAGTACTTC
NA | TRBJ2-1 | NA | TRBV19 | CASSRDLASYNEQFF | TGTGCCAGTAGTAGAGACTTGGCTTCCTACAATGAGCAGTTCTTC
NA | TRBJ1-2 | NA | TRBV3-1/TRBV3-2 | CASSHSGGHRTAEIYGYTF | TGTGCCAGCAGCCATTCGGGTGGCCATCGGACAGCCGAAATCTATGGCTACACCTTC
NA | TRBJ1-3 | once | TRBV3-1/TRBV3-2 | CASSQGVSGNTIYF | TGTGCCAGCAGCCAGGGAGTTTCTGGAAACACCATATATTTT
NA | TRBJ2-3 | NA | TRBV15 | CATSRGGRRVTDTQYF | TGTGCCACCAGCAGGGGAGGTCGCCGGGTCACAGATACGCAGTATTTT
NA | TRBJ1-5 | NA | TRBV6-1 | CASSDMGRQPQHF | TGTGCCAGCAGTGATATGGGACGTCAGCCCCAGCATTTT